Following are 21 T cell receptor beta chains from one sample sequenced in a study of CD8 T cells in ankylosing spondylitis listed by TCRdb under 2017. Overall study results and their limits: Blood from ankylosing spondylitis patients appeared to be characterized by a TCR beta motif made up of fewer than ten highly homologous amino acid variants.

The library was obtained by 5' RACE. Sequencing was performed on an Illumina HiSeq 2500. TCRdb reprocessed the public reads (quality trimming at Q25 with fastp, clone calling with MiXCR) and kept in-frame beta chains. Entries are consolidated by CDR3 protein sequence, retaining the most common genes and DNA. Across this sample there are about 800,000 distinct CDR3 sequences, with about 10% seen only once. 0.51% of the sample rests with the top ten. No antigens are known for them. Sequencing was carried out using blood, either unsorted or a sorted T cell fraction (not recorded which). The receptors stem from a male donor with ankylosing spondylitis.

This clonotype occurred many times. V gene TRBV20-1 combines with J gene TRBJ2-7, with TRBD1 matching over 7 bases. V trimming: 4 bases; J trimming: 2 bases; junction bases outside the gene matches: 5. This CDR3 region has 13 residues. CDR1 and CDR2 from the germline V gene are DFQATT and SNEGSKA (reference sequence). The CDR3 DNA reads TGCAGTGCTATACAGGGGACGACCTACGAGCAGTACTTC. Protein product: CSAIQGTTYEQYF.

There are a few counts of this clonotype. CDR3 sequence: CSTGQVYGYTF. The CDR3 region has the DNA TGCAGCACGGGACAGGTCTATGGCTACACCTTC. The V and J genes are TRBV29-1 and TRBJ1-2, with 8 bases identical to TRBD1. Germline V CDR1 and CDR2: SQVTM, ANQGSEA. The CDR3 is 11 amino acids. V trimming: 8 bases; J trimming: 4 bases; junction bases outside the gene matches: 3.

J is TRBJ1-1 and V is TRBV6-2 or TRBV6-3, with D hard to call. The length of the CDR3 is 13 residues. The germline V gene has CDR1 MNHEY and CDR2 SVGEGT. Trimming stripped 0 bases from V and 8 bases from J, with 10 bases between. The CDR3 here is CASSYSRGEEAFF. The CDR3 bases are TGTGCCAGCAGTTACTCTCGGGGAGAAGAAGCTTTCTTT.

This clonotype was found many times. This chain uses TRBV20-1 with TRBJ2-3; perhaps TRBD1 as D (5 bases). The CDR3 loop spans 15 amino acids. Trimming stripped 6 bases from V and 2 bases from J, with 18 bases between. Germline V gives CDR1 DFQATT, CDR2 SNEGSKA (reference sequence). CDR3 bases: TGCAGTGCAACCAGAGACAGATACTACACAGATACGCAGTATTTT. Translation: CSATRDRYYTDTQYF.

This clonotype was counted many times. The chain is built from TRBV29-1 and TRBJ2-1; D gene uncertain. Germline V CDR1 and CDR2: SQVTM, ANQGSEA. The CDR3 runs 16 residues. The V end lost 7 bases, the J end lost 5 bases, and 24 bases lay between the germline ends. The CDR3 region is CSARVGGRSRHNEQFF. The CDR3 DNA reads TGCAGCGCCCGAGTAGGCGGTCGATCAAGGCACAATGAGCAGTTCTTC.

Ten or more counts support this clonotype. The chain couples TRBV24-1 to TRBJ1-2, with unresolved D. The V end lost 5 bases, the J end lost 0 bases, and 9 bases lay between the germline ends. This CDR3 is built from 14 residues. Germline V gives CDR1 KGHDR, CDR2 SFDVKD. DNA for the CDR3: TGTGCCACCAGTGGCACCTCCTCTAACTATGGCTACACCTTC. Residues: CATSGTSSNYGYTF.

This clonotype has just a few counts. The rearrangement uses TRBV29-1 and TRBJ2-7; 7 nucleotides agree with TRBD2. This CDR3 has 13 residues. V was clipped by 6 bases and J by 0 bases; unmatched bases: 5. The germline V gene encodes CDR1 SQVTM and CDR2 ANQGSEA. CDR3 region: CSVGGWDSYEQYF. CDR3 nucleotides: TGCAGCGTGGGGGGGTGGGACTCCTACGAGCAGTACTTC.

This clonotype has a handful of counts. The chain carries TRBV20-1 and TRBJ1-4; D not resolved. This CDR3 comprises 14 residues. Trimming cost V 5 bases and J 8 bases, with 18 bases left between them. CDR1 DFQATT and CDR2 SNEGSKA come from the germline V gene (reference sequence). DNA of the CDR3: TGCAGTGCTCCCCTCCGTGGGGAAAGGGAAAAACTGTTTTTT. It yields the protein CSAPLRGEREKLFF.

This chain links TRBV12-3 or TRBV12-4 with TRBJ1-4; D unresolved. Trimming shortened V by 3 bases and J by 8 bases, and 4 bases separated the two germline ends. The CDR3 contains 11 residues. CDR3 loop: CASSLVEKLFF. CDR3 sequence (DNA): TGTGCCAGCAGTTTGGTGGAAAAACTGTTTTTT.

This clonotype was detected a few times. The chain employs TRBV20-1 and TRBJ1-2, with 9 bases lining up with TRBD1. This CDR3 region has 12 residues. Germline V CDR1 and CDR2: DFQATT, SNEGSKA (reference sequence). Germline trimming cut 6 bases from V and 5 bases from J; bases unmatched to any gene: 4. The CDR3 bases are TGCAGTGCCTGGGACAGGGAGTATGGCTACACCTTC. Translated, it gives CSAWDREYGYTF.

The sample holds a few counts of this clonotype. The CDR3 spells CASSFKPNSPLHF. CDR3 DNA sequence: TGTGCCAGCAGTTTTAAGCCCAATTCACCCCTCCACTTT. The chain uses TRBV12-3 or TRBV12-4 and TRBJ1-6, with D uncertain. Trimming shortened V by 3 bases and J by 7 bases, and 7 bases separated the two germline ends. The CDR3 spans 13 residues.

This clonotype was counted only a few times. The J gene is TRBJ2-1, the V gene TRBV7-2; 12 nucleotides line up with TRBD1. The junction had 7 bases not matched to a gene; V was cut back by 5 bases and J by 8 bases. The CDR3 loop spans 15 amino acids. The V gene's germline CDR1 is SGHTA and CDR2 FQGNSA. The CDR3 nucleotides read TGTGCCAGCAGCCGGGACAGGGGGCATAACTATGAGCAGTTCTTC. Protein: CASSRDRGHNYEQFF.

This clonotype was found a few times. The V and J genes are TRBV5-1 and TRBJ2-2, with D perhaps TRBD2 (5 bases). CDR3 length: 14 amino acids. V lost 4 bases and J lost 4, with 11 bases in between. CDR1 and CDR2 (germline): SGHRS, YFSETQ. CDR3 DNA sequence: TGCGCCAGCAGCAGCCTCCTAGCCACCGGGGAGCTGTTTTTT. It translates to CASSSLLATGELFF.

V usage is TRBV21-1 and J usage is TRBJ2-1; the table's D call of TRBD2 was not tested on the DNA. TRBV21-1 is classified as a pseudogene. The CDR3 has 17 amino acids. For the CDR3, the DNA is TGTGCCAGCAGCAAAGAACCGGGTAGCGGTGCCTACAATGAGCAGTTCTTC. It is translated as CASSKEPGSGAYNEQFF.

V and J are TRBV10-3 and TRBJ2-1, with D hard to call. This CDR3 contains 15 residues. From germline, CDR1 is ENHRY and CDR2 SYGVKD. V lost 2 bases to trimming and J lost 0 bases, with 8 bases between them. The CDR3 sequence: CAISERRYSYNEQFF. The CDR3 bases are TGTGCCATCAGTGAGCGTCGTTACTCCTACAATGAGCAGTTCTTC.

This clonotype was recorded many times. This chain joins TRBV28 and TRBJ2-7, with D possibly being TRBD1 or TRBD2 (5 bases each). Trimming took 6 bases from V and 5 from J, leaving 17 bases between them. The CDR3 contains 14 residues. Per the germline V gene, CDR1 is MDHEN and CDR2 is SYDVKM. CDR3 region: CASSSGANPNEQYF. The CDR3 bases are TGTGCCAGCAGCTCCGGGGCAAATCCAAACGAGCAGTACTTC.

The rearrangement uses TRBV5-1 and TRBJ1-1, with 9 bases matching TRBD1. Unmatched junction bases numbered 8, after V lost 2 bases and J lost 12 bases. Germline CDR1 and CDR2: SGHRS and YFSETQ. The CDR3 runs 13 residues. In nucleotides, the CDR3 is TGCGCCAGCAGCTTTTTAGGGACAGGGCCAACTTTCTTT. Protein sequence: CASSFLGTGPTFF. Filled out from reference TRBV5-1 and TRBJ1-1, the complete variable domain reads KAGVTQTPRYLIKTRGQQVTLSCSPISGHRSVSWYQQTPGQGLQFLFEYFSETQRNKGNFPGRFSGRQFSNSRSEMNVSTLELGDSALYLCASSFLGTGPTFFGQGTRLTVV.

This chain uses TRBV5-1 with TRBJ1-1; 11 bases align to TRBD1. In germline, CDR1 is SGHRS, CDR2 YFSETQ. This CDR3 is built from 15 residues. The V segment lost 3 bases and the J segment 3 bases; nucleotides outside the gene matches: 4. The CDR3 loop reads CASSSMGQGDTEAFF. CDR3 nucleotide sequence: TGCGCCAGCAGCTCGATGGGACAGGGGGACACTGAAGCTTTCTTT.

CDR3 protein: CSAKAGTGLNEQFF. For the CDR3, the DNA is TGCAGTGCTAAAGCCGGGACAGGGCTCAATGAGCAGTTCTTC. This sequence joins TRBV20-1 and TRBJ2-1, with 9 positions matching TRBD1. Germline V gives CDR1 DFQATT, CDR2 SNEGSKA (reference sequence). V was pared by 4 bases and J by 6 bases, with 7 bases of the junction left unmatched. CDR3 length: 14 residues.

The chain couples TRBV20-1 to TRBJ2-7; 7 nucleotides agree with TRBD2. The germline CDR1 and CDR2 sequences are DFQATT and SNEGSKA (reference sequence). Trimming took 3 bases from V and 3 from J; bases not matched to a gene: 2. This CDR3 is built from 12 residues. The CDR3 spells CSASQRGYEQYF. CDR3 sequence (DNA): TGCAGTGCTAGCCAGCGGGGCTACGAGCAGTACTTC.

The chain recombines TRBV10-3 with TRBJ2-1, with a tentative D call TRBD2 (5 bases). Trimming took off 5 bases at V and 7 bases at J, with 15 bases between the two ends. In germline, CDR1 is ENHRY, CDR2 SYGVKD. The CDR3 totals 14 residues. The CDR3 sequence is CAISPDPSGNEQFF. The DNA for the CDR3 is TGTGCCATCAGTCCGGATCCCTCGGGGAATGAGCAGTTCTTC.